These 23 T cell receptor beta chains were sequenced from one sample in a study of early T cells in non-severe SARS-CoV-2 infection. TCRdb redid the calling of the 5' RACE reads with MiXCR, one entry per CDR3 protein. The table has 70,000 to 75,000 distinct CDR3 sequences, about an eighth seen once. The sample comprised whole blood. The receptors here all came from an adult who was a healthcare worker with PCR-confirmed SARS-CoV-2 infection or an uninfected control (not recorded which).

The rearrangement links TRBV3-1 to TRBJ1-1; D is ambiguous. Germline CDR1 is LGHDT and CDR2 is YNNKEL (reference sequence). The CDR3 covers 13 residues. V lost 2 bases and J 1 base, leaving 5 bases between the germline ends. The CDR3 loop reads CASSQRKNTEAFF. The CDR3 DNA reads TGTGCCAGCAGCCAAAGGAAGAACACTGAAGCTTTCTTT.

This rearrangement joins TRBV7-2 to TRBJ2-4, with 9 bases fitting TRBD1. V was clipped by 2 bases and J by 6 bases; unmatched bases: 11. CDR1 is SGHTA and CDR2 is FQGNSA in the germline V gene. The CDR3 covers 17 residues. In nucleotides, the CDR3 is TGTGCCAGCAGCTTATTGGTCCTGGACAGGGGTAGAAACATTCAGTACTTC. Translated, it gives CASSLLVLDRGRNIQYF.

This clonotype was seen a few times. This rearrangement joins TRBV12-3 or TRBV12-4 to TRBJ2-7, with 7 bases matching TRBD1. Losses at the gene ends were 4 bases for V and 3 bases for J; bases not matched to a gene: 3. CDR3 length equals 13 residues. CDR3 sequence reads: CASSWDRGYEQYF. The CDR3 DNA is TGTGCCAGCAGTTGGGACAGAGGCTACGAGCAGTACTTC.

V usage is TRBV30 and J usage is TRBJ2-7; D call uncertain. Germline lookup yields CDR1 GTSNPN and CDR2 SVGIG (reference sequence). Trimming shortened V by 3 bases and J by 2 bases, and 8 bases separated the two germline ends. The CDR3 extends over 12 amino acids. Here the CDR3 reads CAWSRLTYEQYF. The CDR3 DNA reads as TGTGCCTGGAGCAGGCTGACCTACGAGCAGTACTTC.

This clonotype was recorded a few times. This sequence joins TRBV2 and TRBJ2-3; D is possibly TRBD1 or TRBD2 (5 bases each). CDR1 is SNHLY and CDR2 is FYNNEI in the germline V gene. CDR3 length equals 13 residues. Trimming left V 7 bases short and J 4 bases short, with 12 bases between. DNA of the CDR3: TGTGCCAGCAACCGGGGCGGGTCAGATACGCAGTATTTT. This sequence encodes CASNRGGSDTQYF.

This clonotype occurred many times. V is TRBV6-5 and J is TRBJ2-7, with D unresolved. In germline, CDR1 is MNHEY, CDR2 SVGAGI. There are 14 residues in the CDR3. Between the trimmed V and J ends, which lost 2 bases and 3 bases, there was a span of 11 bases. DNA for the CDR3: TGTGCCAGCAGTTACCTTCCGTCGGGCTACGAGCAGTACTTC. Encoded protein: CASSYLPSGYEQYF.

A few counts support this clonotype. V and J are TRBV9 and TRBJ1-3; the D is unclear. The germline V gene has CDR1 SGDLS and CDR2 YYNGEE. The ends were cut back, 0 bases at V and 0 bases at J, with 4 bases in the middle. The CDR3 covers 14 residues. CDR3 in amino acids: CASSVVSSGNTIYF. In DNA form, the CDR3 reads TGTGCCAGCAGCGTAGTGTCCTCTGGAAACACCATATATTTT.

In this sample, this clonotype turned up once. The rearrangement links TRBV20-1 to TRBJ2-5; D gene uncertain. Trimming removed 6 bases from V and 2 bases from J, with 13 bases in between. The CDR3 covers 13 residues. The germline V gene encodes CDR1 DFQATT and CDR2 SNEGSKA (reference sequence). The CDR3 region has the DNA TGCAGTGCCCTCGGCGTCTGGCAAGAGACCCAGTACTTC. This gives the protein CSALGVWQETQYF.

The CDR3 DNA sequence: TGTGCCAGCTCACCACAATTGAATGAGCAGTTCTTC. Translated: CASSPQLNEQFF. The chain carries TRBV18 and TRBJ2-1; D gene unclear. This CDR3 has 12 amino acids. Germline values: CDR1 KGHSH, CDR2 LQKENI. The germline V and J ends were trimmed by 1 base and 7 bases, with 5 bases remaining between them.

This chain links TRBV20-1 with TRBJ2-3; TRBD1 matches at 8 bases. Germline CDR1 reads DFQATT; CDR2 reads SNEGSKA (reference sequence). Trimming at V came to 2 bases and at J to 2 bases, leaving 6 bases not matched to a gene. This CDR3 spans 15 amino acids. CDR3 sequence reads: CSARRQGTTTDTQYF. The CDR3 DNA reads TGCAGTGCTAGAAGACAGGGGACAACCACAGATACGCAGTATTTT.

This clonotype was seen more than once but under ten times. The chain combines TRBV7-7 with TRBJ2-3, with D perhaps TRBD1 or TRBD2 (5 bases each). Germline lookup yields CDR1 SSHAT and CDR2 FNYEAQ (reference sequence). V was cut by 5 bases and J by 5 bases, with 17 bases left in between. There are 15 residues in the CDR3. The CDR3 sequence is CASSPKGTARDTQYF. The CDR3 DNA reads as TGTGCCAGCAGCCCTAAAGGGACCGCGAGAGATACGCAGTATTTT.

V gene TRBV7-2 combines with J gene TRBJ2-5; 7 nucleotides line up with TRBD1. Germline CDR1 reads SGHTA; CDR2 reads FQGNSA. The CDR3 extends over 13 amino acids. The ends lost 6 bases at V and 2 bases at J; junction bases unmatched: 3. CDR3 in amino acids: CASSWTGQETQYF. CDR3 bases: TGTGCCAGCAGTTGGACAGGTCAAGAGACCCAGTACTTC.

This clonotype was recorded at least ten times. This chain links TRBV11-2 with TRBJ1-1, with D unresolved. V gave up 1 base and J gave up 0 bases, with 6 bases separating them. This CDR3 region has 14 residues. The germline V gene encodes CDR1 SGHAT and CDR2 FQNNGV. The CDR3 spells CASSLGTVNTEAFF. As DNA, the CDR3 is TGTGCCAGCAGCTTAGGCACTGTGAACACTGAAGCTTTCTTT.

The chain carries TRBV29-1 and TRBJ1-6; D unresolved. The CDR3 spans 12 residues. The germline CDR1 and CDR2 sequences are SQVTM and ANQGSEA. Trimming cost V 7 bases and J 8 bases, with 12 bases left between them. CDR3 nucleotide sequence: TGCAGCGCCGGCTTTAAGGATTCACCCCTCCACTTT. It yields the protein CSAGFKDSPLHF.

This clonotype was seen a few times. The chain has TRBV9 and TRBJ2-3; no clear D gene. Germline assignment: CDR1 SGDLS and CDR2 YYNGEE. Trimming removed 3 bases at V and 4 bases at J, with 9 bases between. CDR3 length: 13 amino acids. Here the CDR3 reads CASSASPSDTQYF. DNA of the CDR3: TGTGCCAGCAGCGCGTCTCCTTCAGATACGCAGTATTTT.

V usage is TRBV10-3 and J usage is TRBJ1-1; D might be TRBD1 (5 bases). This CDR3 spans 14 amino acids. Looked up from germline, CDR1 is ENHRY and CDR2 is SYGVKD. The V end was cut by 0 bases, the J end by 5 bases, with 10 bases between. The CDR3 nucleotides are TGTGCCATCAGTGAGTCCTCAGGGCGAACTGAAGCTTTCTTT. Amino acids: CAISESSGRTEAFF.

This clonotype was observed at least ten times. This rearrangement joins TRBV19 to TRBJ1-5; D unclear. There are 15 residues in the CDR3. The germline V gene has CDR1 LNHDA and CDR2 SQIVND (reference sequence). V lost 3 bases to trimming and J lost 0 bases, with 9 bases between them. The CDR3 DNA sequence: TGTGCCAGTAGTATTATTCACCATAGCAATCAGCCCCAGCATTTT. Residues: CASSIIHHSNQPQHF.

This clonotype was picked up many times. This sequence joins TRBV19 and TRBJ2-6; possibly TRBD2 for D (5 bases). Germline loops: CDR1 LNHDA, CDR2 SQIVND (reference sequence). The germline V and J ends were trimmed by 7 bases and 3 bases, with 10 bases remaining between them. This CDR3 region has 14 residues. The CDR3 DNA is TGTGCCAGTACTACCGGGATTGGGGCCAACGTCCTGACTTTC. Translation gives CASTTGIGANVLTF.

The chain combines TRBV5-4 with TRBJ2-6; D remains ambiguous. The CDR3 runs 15 residues. Trimming took off 0 bases at V and 0 bases at J, with 4 bases between the two ends. The germline V gene has CDR1 SGHNT and CDR2 YYREEE (reference sequence). CDR3 amino acids: CASSLDPSGANVLTF. CDR3 nucleotide sequence: TGTGCCAGCAGCTTGGATCCCTCTGGGGCCAACGTCCTGACTTTC.

The V gene is TRBV20-1, the J gene TRBJ1-2, with 8 bases that match TRBD1. From germline, CDR1 is DFQATT and CDR2 SNEGSKA (reference sequence). The CDR3 spans 17 residues. V lost 3 bases to trimming and J lost 4 bases; unmatched junction nucleotides: 16. The CDR3 nucleotides are TGCAGTGCTAGGTCGACGGGCGGGACAGGAGTCCCCTATGGCTACACCTTC. Its protein is CSARSTGGTGVPYGYTF.

This clonotype was found many times. This chain joins TRBV5-4 and TRBJ1-2, with 7 bases matching TRBD1. The CDR3 is made up of 13 amino acids. Germline V gene lookup returns CDR1 SGHNT and CDR2 YYREEE (reference sequence). The J segment lost 4 bases and the V segment lost 5 bases, leaving 5 bases of the junction unmatched. The CDR3 reads CASSWDSLYGYTF. The CDR3 DNA sequence: TGTGCCAGCAGTTGGGACAGTCTCTATGGCTACACCTTC.

The chain couples TRBV12-3 or TRBV12-4 to TRBJ1-5; D perhaps matches TRBD1 (6 bases). The CDR3 runs to 14 residues. Between the trimmed V and J ends, which lost 8 bases and 1 base, there was a span of 12 bases. The CDR3 region has the DNA TGTGCCAGCTCCTTTACAGGGAGCAATCAGCCCCAGCATTTT. Translation: CASSFTGSNQPQHF.

In regard to this clonotype: Sequence at one end of the junction differs from germline and may be a read error. This sequence joins TRBV27 and TRBJ1-2; possibly TRBD1 for D (5 bases). This CDR3 spans 13 amino acids. Per germline, CDR1 MNHEY and CDR2 SMNVEV (reference sequence). CDR3 bases: TGTGCCAGCAGTTTCGACAGAGGCTATGGCTGCACCTTC. Translation: CASSFDRGYGCTF.